This is a list of T cell receptor beta chains from one sample in a study of blood T cell repertoires in COVID-19. Profiling relied on immunoSEQ multiplex PCR, and the TCRdb table lists in-frame clones only, not all of them. The sample has just over 200,000 clones; 80% are singletons. Sequenced: peripheral blood. The receptor source for this set is a woman aged 70-85 years with acute or convalescent COVID-19. Both conserved end residues are part of each CDR3. Fields, in order: V gene, J gene, D gene, clone size, CDR3 DNA, CDR3 protein. D genes are given only for firm matches. Clone size is stated in some rows and not others, as once, few, many or a class when expanded.

>TRBV7-2|TRBJ2-3|-|-
TGTGCCAGCAGCTTAGCGGGCGCGTCTAGCACAGATACGCAGTATTTT
CASSLAGASSTDTQYF
>TRBV7-9|TRBJ1-1|-|-
TGTGCCAGCAGCTTACTCGTGAGCCCGAACACTGAAGCTTTCTTT
CASSLLVSPNTEAFF
>TRBV7-9|TRBJ1-4|-|-
TGTGCCAGCAGCTTTCAGGGGATTAATGAAAAACTGTTTTTT
CASSFQGINEKLFF
>TRBV11-2|TRBJ2-2|TRBD1|-
TGTGCCAGCAGCGTAGGGGACAGAGAAACCGGGGAGCTGTTTTTT
CASSVGDRETGELFF
>TRBV2|TRBJ2-5|-|-
TGTGCCAGCAGTGGCTATCAAGAGACCCAGTACTTC
CASSGYQETQYF
>TRBV10-3|TRBJ1-1|-|-
TGTGCCATCAGTGATATCGTTACAGGTGAAGCTTTCTTT
CAISDIVTGEAFF
>TRBV5-1|TRBJ1-3|-|few
TGCGCCAGCAGCTTGGACAACTCTGGAAACACCATATATTTT
CASSLDNSGNTIYF
>TRBV3-1/TRBV3-2|TRBJ2-5|-|-
TGTGCCAGCAGCCAAGCCTTCCAAGAGACCCAGTACTTC
CASSQAFQETQYF
>TRBV19|TRBJ2-1|TRBD2|-
TGTGCCAGTAGTATATCAGCGGGAGCGCACGACTACAATGAGCAGTTCTTC
CASSISAGAHDYNEQFF
>TRBV28|TRBJ2-2|-|few
TGTGCCAGCAGACCCCGGACAGCTTCCACCGGGGAGCTGTTTTTT
CASRPRTASTGELFF
>TRBV6-5|TRBJ1-5|-|-
TGTGCCAGCTTCCCGGCAGGGGTGAATCAGCCCCAGCATTTT
CASFPAGVNQPQHF
>TRBV7-9|TRBJ1-1|-|many
TGTGCCAGCAGCGTAGACAAGGCTAGATCACTCACTGAAGCTTTCTTT
CASSVDKARSLTEAFF
>TRBV10-3|TRBJ2-7|TRBD1|-
TGTGCCATCAGTGAAGTTCGGGACAGGGGGTCCTACGAGCAGTACTTC
CAISEVRDRGSYEQYF
>TRBV3-1/TRBV3-2|TRBJ2-2|-|-
TGTGCCAGCAGCCAAGTGTGGGGGCCCGGGGAGCTGTTTTTT
CASSQVWGPGELFF
>TRBV7-8|TRBJ2-3|-|few
TGTGCCAGCAGCCGGGACTCGCTTTTGGATACGCAGTATTTT
CASSRDSLLDTQYF
>TRBV19|TRBJ2-1|TRBD2|-
TGTGCCAGTAGCGGACTAGCGTTTACTGAGCAGTTCTTC
CASSGLAFTEQFF
>TRBV6-5|TRBJ2-3|-|-
TGTGCCAGCAGTTACGTGGCGGGCGGCACAGATACGCAGTATTTT
CASSYVAGGTDTQYF
>TRBV30|TRBJ1-2|-|-
TGTGCCTGGGGTCCGGGAGGGACCTTGGGCTACACCTTC
CAWGPGGTLGYTF
>TRBV5-6|TRBJ2-5|TRBD2|-
TGTGCCAGCAGGATACTAGCGGGAGAGACCCAGTACTTC
CASRILAGETQYF
>TRBV5-1|TRBJ2-2|-|-
TGCGCCAGCAGCTTGGTTGGGGGCAGAACCGGGGAGCTGTTTTTT
CASSLVGGRTGELFF
>TRBV18|TRBJ2-1|TRBD2|-
TGTGCCAGCTCACCACCTAGCGGGAGGGGAAATGAGCAGTTCTTC
CASSPPSGRGNEQFF
>TRBV5-5|TRBJ1-2|TRBD1|-
TGTGCCAGCAGCTGGGGACAGGGGGGCGATGGCTACACCTTC
CASSWGQGGDGYTF
>TRBV15|TRBJ2-7|-|-
TGTGCCACCAGCAGAGAAGAGGGTTCCTACGAGCAGTACTTC
CATSREEGSYEQYF
>TRBV6-5|TRBJ1-2|TRBD1|-
TGTGCCAGCAGCGGGGACAGGGGAATAGATGGCTACACCTTC
CASSGDRGIDGYTF
>TRBV18|TRBJ1-1|-|-
TGTGCCAGCTCACCAAGGGCGGAGGGGCGGTTGAACACTGAAGCTTTCTTT
CASSPRAEGRLNTEAFF
>TRBV29-1|TRBJ2-1|TRBD1|-
TGCAGCGTTGGGGGGGGACAGGGGAAGGATGAGCAGTTCTTC
CSVGGGQGKDEQFF
>TRBV27|TRBJ1-1|-|-
TGTGCCAGCAGTTTATACCACCTAGATACTGAAGCTTTCTTT
CASSLYHLDTEAFF
>TRBV6-5|TRBJ1-1|-|-
TGTGCCAGCACTCCGACAGCCGGCGAGAACACTGAAGCTTTCTTT
CASTPTAGENTEAFF
>TRBV2|TRBJ2-5|TRBD2|-
TGTGCCAGCAGTGACTCTCGCGGGAGCGGAGAGACCCAGTACTTC
CASSDSRGSGETQYF
>TRBV19|TRBJ1-2|TRBD1|-
TGTGCCAGTAGCCTGGGGACAGGCCGCCCGGGTGGCTACACCTTC
CASSLGTGRPGGYTF
>TRBV5-1|TRBJ1-2|TRBD1|-
TGCGCCAGCAGCTTGGCCAGCGGGACAGGGGGCAACTATGGCTACACCTTC
CASSLASGTGGNYGYTF
>TRBV3-1/TRBV3-2|TRBJ1-4|-|-
TGTGCCAGCAGAACGGAGGGAAATAATGAAAAACTGTTTTTT
CASRTEGNNEKLFF
>TRBV20-1|TRBJ1-1|-|-
TGCAGTGCTAGTGGGAGAGGCCTTACGGGTGAAGCTTTCTTT
CSASGRGLTGEAFF
>TRBV9|TRBJ1-2|-|-
TGTGCCAGCAGCGTAGATCCAGGGTTGAACTATGGCTACACCTTC
CASSVDPGLNYGYTF
>TRBV18|TRBJ2-3|TRBD1|-
TGTGCCAGCTCACCAAAGGGACAGGGTATCTCAGATACGCAGTATTTT
CASSPKGQGISDTQYF
>TRBV2|TRBJ2-1|TRBD2|many
TGTGCCAGCGATCGTTTCGGGGGACTAGCGGGAGGCAATGAGCAGTTCTTC
CASDRFGGLAGGNEQFF
>TRBV11-3|TRBJ2-7|-|-
TGTGCCAGCAGCTTAGGAGGGGGCTACGAGCAGTACTTC
CASSLGGGYEQYF
>TRBV10-3|TRBJ2-1|TRBD2|-
TGTGCCATCAGCTCAGCGGGACCTTACAATGAGCAGTTCTTC
CAISSAGPYNEQFF
>TRBV27|TRBJ2-7|TRBD1|-
TGTGCCAGCAGCCTGGACAGGAACGTCTACGAGCAGTACTTC
CASSLDRNVYEQYF
>TRBV7-8|TRBJ1-5|-|-
TGTGCCAGCAGCGAAGAGTCTACAGGGAATCAGCCCCAGCATTTT
CASSEESTGNQPQHF
>TRBV28|TRBJ2-3|TRBD2|-
TGTGCCAGCAGTTTGCTAGCGGGAGGGCCGACAGATACGCAGTATTTT
CASSLLAGGPTDTQYF
>TRBV15|TRBJ1-4|-|-
TGTGCCACCAGCAGAGATGTTACGGGGACTTATGAAAAACTGTTTTTT
CATSRDVTGTYEKLFF
>TRBV30|TRBJ2-7|-|-
TGTGCCTGGAGTGCATCCGGACGAGGGCCCGCCTACGAGCAGTACTTC
CAWSASGRGPAYEQYF
>TRBV5-4|TRBJ1-4|TRBD1|-
TGTGCCAGCAGCGGAAAAGGGGGCGCGAATGAAAAACTGTTTTTT
CASSGKGGANEKLFF
>TRBV29-1|TRBJ2-5|-|-
TGCAGCGTTGGGACTCTCCGACGGGAGACCCAGTACTTC
CSVGTLRRETQYF
>TRBV3-1/TRBV3-2|TRBJ2-1|-|-
TGTGCCAGCAGCCTCGACAGTAGCTCCTACAATGAGCAGTTCTTC
CASSLDSSSYNEQFF
>TRBV7-3|TRBJ2-1|TRBD2|-
TGTGCCAGCAGCTTAGGGGGACTAGCGGGAGGAAGTGAGCAGTTCTTC
CASSLGGLAGGSEQFF
>TRBV29-1|TRBJ1-2|-|few
TGCAGCGTTGGAGAGGGGCTTAACTATGGCTACACCTTC
CSVGEGLNYGYTF
>TRBV2|TRBJ2-7|TRBD1|few
TGTGCCAGCCAGACCGGGACAGGGTCCTACGAGCAGTACTTC
CASQTGTGSYEQYF
>TRBV28|TRBJ1-4|TRBD1|few
TGTGCCAGCAGTTTAAGCCAGGGGGCTACTAATGAAAAACTGTTTTTT
CASSLSQGATNEKLFF
>TRBV9|TRBJ1-6|TRBD1|-
TGTGCCAGCAGCCCAGGTAACAGACAGGGAAGATCACCCCTCCACTTT
CASSPGNRQGRSPLHF
>TRBV19|TRBJ1-2|TRBD1|-
TGTGCCAGTAGTACAAAGGACAGGGAGGGCTACACCTTC
CASSTKDREGYTF
>TRBV10-3|TRBJ2-1|-|-
TGTGCCAGCGGGACTTCTGACCCTAATGAGCAGTTCTTC
CASGTSDPNEQFF
>TRBV28|TRBJ2-1|TRBD2|-
TGTGCCAGCAGTTTAACTAGCGGGGTCCAAGATGAGCAGTTCTTC
CASSLTSGVQDEQFF